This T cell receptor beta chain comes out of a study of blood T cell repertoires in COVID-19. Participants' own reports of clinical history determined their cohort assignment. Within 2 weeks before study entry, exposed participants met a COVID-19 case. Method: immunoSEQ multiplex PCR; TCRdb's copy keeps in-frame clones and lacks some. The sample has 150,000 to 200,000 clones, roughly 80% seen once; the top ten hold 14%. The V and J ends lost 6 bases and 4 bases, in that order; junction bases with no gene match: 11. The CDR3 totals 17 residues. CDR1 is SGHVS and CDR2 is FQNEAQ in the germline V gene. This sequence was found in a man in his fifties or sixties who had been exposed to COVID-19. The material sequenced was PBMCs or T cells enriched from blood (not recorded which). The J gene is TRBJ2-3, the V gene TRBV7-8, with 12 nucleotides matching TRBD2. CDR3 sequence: CASRLSPSGRAADTQYF. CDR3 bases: TGTGCCAGCAGATTGTCGCCTAGCGGGAGGGCTGCAGATACGCAGTATTTT.